This T cell receptor (beta chain) was sequenced for a study of CD8 T cells in ankylosing spondylitis. Findings and limits, study-wide: Matched ankylosing spondylitis synovial fluid reportedly contained a significantly enriched population of disease-linked clones. Apparently characteristic of ankylosing spondylitis blood was a TCR beta motif (about 8 highly homologous variants). Researchers report that disease-linked clones proved CD8+ and relatively rare in peripheral blood. Reactive arthritis synovial fluid and blood previously showed some of these motif variants.

With respect to this clonotype: The antigen is unknown.

As the method for making TCR beta libraries, quantitative 5'-RACE with molecular barcodes was used. TCRdb itself ran the 5' RACE reads through MiXCR, one entry per CDR3 protein. The table records fewer than 500,000 distinct CDR3 sequences, 20% to 25% of them present only once. CDR1 and CDR2 from the germline V gene are SGHRS and YFSETQ. The CDR3 is 18 residues long. V shed 1 base and J shed 4 bases, with 23 bases lying between them. Sequenced sample: blood, either unsorted or a sorted T cell fraction (not recorded which). The sequence came from a male donor with ankylosing spondylitis. J is TRBJ1-1 and V is TRBV5-1; D is unclear. CDR3 sequence: CASSLPPREGFVPTEAFF. The DNA of the CDR3 is TGCGCCAGCAGCTTGCCACCCCGGGAAGGGTTCGTTCCCACTGAAGCTTTCTTT.